Each of the 4 T cell receptor beta chains below was sequenced from the same sample in a study of long-term antiretroviral therapy in people with HIV. Version v3.0 of the immunoSEQ assay was performed at survey level. Profiled with immunoSEQ multiplex PCR; TCRdb holds only in-frame clones, not every one. This sample has 25,000 to 40,000 clones, with roughly 97% found just once. The material was unsorted PBMCs, obtained 7.6 years after starting antiretroviral therapy. Receptors were obtained from a man in his thirties or forties with HIV.

This chain joins TRBV2 and TRBJ2-5, with 7 bases fitting TRBD2. With the DNA end fitting TRBJ2-7 better, the J assignment may be wrong. This CDR3 is built from 14 residues. Germline assignment: CDR1 SNHLY and CDR2 FYNNEI. The CDR3: CASRGRGNTYEQYF. The CDR3 region has the DNA TGTGCCAGCCGCGGGCGGGGGAACACCTACGAGCAGTACTTC.

The rearrangement uses TRBV13 and TRBJ1-2; 8 nucleotides agree with TRBD1. Germline assignment: CDR1 PRHDT and CDR2 FYEKMQ (reference sequence). The CDR3 loop spans 17 amino acids. The V gene end was trimmed by 5 bases and the J gene end by 1 base; junction bases not matched to a gene: 12. CDR3 sequence: CASSPSPRTGINYGYTF. CDR3 sequence (DNA): TGTGCCAGCAGCCCCTCCCCACGGACAGGGATTAACTATGGCTACACCTTC. The full variable domain, with the rest looked up from reference TRBV13 and TRBJ1-2, is AAGVIQSPRHLIKEKRETATLKCYPIPRHDTVYWYQQGPGQDPQFLISFYEKMQSDKGSIPDRFSAQQFSDYHSELNMSSLELGDSALYFCASSPSPRTGINYGYTFGSGTRLTVV.

The chain uses TRBV4-3 and TRBJ1-2; no definite D call. V lost 8 bases, J lost 3 bases, and 10 bases lay in between. The germline gives CDR1 LGHNA, CDR2 YSLEER. The CDR3 spans 12 residues. The CDR3 DNA sequence: TGCGCCAGCTCCCGGGGAGACTATGGCTACACCTTC. As protein: CASSRGDYGYTF.

V usage is TRBV19 and J usage is TRBJ2-1; 10 bases line up with TRBD1. The CDR3 length is 16 residues. After removal of 5 bases from V and 7 bases from J, the junction contained 11 bases not matched to a gene. Per the germline V gene, CDR1 is LNHDA and CDR2 is SQIVND (reference sequence). CDR3 sequence: CASSSNTGQGWNEQFF. The CDR3 DNA follows: TGTGCCAGTAGTTCCAATACGGGACAGGGGTGGAATGAGCAGTTCTTC.